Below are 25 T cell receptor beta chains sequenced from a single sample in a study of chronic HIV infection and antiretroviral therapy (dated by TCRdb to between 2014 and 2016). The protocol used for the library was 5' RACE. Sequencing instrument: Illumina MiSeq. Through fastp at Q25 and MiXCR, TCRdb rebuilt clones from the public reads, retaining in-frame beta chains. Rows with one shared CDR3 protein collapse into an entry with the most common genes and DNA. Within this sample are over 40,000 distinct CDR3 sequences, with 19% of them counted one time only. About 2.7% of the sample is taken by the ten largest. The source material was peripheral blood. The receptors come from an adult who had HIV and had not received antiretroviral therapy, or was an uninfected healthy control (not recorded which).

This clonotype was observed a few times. The CDR3 nucleotides read TGTGCCAGCGGCCGGGCTAGCGGGACCTACGAGCAGTACTTC. Translated: CASGRASGTYEQYF. The V gene is TRBV2, the J gene TRBJ2-7; 9 bases map to TRBD2. This CDR3 region has 14 residues. Germline V gene sequence: CDR1 SNHLY, CDR2 FYNNEI. The ends lost 8 bases at V and 2 bases at J; junction bases unmatched: 7.

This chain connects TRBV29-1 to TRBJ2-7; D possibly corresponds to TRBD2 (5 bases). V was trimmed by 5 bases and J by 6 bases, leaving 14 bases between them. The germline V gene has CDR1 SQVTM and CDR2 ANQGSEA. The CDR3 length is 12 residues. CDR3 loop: CSVTLGRGEQYF. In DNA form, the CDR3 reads TGCAGCGTTACCCTTGGGAGAGGCGAGCAGTACTTC.

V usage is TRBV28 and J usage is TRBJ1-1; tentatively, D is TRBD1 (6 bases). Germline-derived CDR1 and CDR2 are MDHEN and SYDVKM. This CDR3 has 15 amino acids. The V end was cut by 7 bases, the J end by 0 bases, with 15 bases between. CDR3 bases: TGTGCCAGCACAGACAGGTGGGGATTGAACACTGAAGCTTTCTTT. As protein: CASTDRWGLNTEAFF. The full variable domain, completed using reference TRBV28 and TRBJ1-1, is DVKVTQSSRYLVKRTGEKVFLECVQDMDHENMFWYRQDPGLGLRLIYFSYDVKMKEKGDIPEGYSVSREKKERFSLILESASTNQTSMYLCASTDRWGLNTEAFFGQGTRLTVV.

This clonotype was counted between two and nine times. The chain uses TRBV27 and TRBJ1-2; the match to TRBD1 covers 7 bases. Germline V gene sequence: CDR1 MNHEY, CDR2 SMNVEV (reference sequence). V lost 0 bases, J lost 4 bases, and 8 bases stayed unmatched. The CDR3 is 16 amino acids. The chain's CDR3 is CASSLSSRGPSYGYTF. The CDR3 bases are TGTGCCAGCAGTTTATCGAGTAGGGGGCCTAGCTATGGCTACACCTTC.

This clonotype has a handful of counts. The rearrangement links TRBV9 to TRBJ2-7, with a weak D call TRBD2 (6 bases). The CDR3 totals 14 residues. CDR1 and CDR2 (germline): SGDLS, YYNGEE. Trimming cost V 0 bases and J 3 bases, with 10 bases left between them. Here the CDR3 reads CASSVGGKSYEQYF. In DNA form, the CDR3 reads TGTGCCAGCAGCGTAGGCGGGAAAAGCTACGAGCAGTACTTC.

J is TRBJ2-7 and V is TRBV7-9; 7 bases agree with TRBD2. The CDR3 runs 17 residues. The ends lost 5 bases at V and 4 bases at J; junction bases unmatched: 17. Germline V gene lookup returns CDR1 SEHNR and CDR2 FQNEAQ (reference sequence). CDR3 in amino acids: CASSPLRGADGGYEQYF. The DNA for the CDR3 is TGTGCCAGCAGCCCCCTCCGGGGCGCAGACGGGGGGTACGAGCAGTACTTC.

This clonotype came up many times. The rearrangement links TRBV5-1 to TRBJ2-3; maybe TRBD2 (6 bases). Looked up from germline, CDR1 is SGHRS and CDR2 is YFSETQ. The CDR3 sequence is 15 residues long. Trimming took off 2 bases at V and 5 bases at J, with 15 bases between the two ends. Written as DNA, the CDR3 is TGCGCCAGCAGCTTCAACGGGGGATCGGAAGATACGCAGTATTTT. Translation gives CASSFNGGSEDTQYF. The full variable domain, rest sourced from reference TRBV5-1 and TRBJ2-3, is KAGVTQTPRYLIKTRGQQVTLSCSPISGHRSVSWYQQTPGQGLQFLFEYFSETQRNKGNFPGRFSGRQFSNSRSEMNVSTLELGDSALYLCASSFNGGSEDTQYFGPGTRLTVL.

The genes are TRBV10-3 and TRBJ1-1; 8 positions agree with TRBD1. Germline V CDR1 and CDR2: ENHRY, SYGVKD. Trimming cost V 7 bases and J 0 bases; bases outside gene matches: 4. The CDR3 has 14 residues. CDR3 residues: CAITRTGLNTEAFF. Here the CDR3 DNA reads TGTGCCATCACCAGGACAGGGCTGAACACTGAAGCTTTCTTT.

This chain's CDR3 is CASSPDRGYGYTF. The CDR3 DNA is TGTGCCAGCAGTCCGGACAGGGGCTATGGCTACACCTTC. The chain uses TRBV12-3 or TRBV12-4 and TRBJ1-2, with 9 bases matching TRBD1. The V and J ends lost 5 bases and 4 bases, in that order; junction bases with no gene match: 2. The CDR3 consists of 13 residues.

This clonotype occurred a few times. This CDR3 reads CASSQLAEETQYF. CDR3 DNA: TGTGCCAGCAGTCAACTAGCGGAAGAGACCCAGTACTTC. The chain combines TRBV11-2 with TRBJ2-5; 8 positions agree with TRBD2. After removal of 6 bases from V and 3 bases from J, the junction contained 3 bases not matched to a gene. The CDR3 loop spans 13 amino acids. Germline V gene sequence: CDR1 SGHAT, CDR2 FQNNGV.

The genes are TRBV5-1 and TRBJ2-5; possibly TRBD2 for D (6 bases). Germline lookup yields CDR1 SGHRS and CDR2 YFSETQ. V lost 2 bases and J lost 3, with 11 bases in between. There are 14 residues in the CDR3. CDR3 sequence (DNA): TGCGCCAGCAGCTTTTCGGGAGATAAAGAGACCCAGTACTTC. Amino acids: CASSFSGDKETQYF.

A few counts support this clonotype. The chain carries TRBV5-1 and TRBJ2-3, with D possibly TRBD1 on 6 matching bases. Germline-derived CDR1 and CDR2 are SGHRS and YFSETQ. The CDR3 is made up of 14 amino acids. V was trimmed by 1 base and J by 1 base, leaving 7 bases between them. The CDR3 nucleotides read TGCGCCAGCAGCTTGAACAGGGGCACAGATACGCAGTATTTT. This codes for CASSLNRGTDTQYF. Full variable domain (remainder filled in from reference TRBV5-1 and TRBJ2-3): KAGVTQTPRYLIKTRGQQVTLSCSPISGHRSVSWYQQTPGQGLQFLFEYFSETQRNKGNFPGRFSGRQFSNSRSEMNVSTLELGDSALYLCASSLNRGTDTQYFGPGTRLTVL.

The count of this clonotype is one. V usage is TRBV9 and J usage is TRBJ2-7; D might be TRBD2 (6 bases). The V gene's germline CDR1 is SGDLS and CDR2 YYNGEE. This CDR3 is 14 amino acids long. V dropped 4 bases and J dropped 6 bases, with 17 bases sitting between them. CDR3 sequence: CASSSAPGLAEQYF. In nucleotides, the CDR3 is TGTGCCAGCAGCTCAGCTCCGGGACTGGCCGAGCAGTACTTC.

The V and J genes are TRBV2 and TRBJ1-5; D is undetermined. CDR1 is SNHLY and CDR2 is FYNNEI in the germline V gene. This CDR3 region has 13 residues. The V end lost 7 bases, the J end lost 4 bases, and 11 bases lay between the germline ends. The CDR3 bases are TGTGCCAGCAAGCTAACACAGAATCAGCCCCAGCATTTT. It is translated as CASKLTQNQPQHF.

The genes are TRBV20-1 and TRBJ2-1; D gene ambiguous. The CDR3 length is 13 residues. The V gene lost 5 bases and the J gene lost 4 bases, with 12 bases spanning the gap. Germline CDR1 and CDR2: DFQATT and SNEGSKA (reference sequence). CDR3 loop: CSAFRVIYNEQFF. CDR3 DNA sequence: TGCAGTGCTTTCAGAGTGATTTACAATGAGCAGTTCTTC.

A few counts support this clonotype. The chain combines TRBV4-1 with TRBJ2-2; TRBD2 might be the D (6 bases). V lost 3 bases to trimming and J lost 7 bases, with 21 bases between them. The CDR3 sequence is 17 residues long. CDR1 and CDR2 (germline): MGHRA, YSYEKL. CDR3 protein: CASSHLGRGKKGGELFF. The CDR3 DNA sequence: TGCGCCAGCAGCCATCTAGGGCGGGGAAAGAAAGGCGGGGAGCTGTTTTTT.

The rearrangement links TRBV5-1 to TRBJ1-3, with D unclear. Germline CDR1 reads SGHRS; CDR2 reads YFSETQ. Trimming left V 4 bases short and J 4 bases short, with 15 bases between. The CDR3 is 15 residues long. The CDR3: CASSPSVRSGNTIYF. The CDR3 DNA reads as TGCGCCAGCAGCCCGTCGGTTCGCTCCGGAAACACCATATATTTT.

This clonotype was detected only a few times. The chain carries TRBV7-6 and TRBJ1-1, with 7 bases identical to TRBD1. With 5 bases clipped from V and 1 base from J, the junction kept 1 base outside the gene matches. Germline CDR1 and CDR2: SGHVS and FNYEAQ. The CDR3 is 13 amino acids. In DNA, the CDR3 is TGTGCCAGCAGCGGACAGGAGAACACTGAAGCTTTCTTT. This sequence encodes CASSGQENTEAFF.

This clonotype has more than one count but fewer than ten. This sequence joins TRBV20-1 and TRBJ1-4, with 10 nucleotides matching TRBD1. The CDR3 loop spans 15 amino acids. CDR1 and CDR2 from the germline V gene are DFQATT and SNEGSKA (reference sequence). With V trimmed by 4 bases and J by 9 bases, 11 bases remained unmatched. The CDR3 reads CSAKPPGQGTQKLFF. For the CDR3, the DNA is TGCAGTGCTAAGCCCCCGGGACAGGGGACGCAAAAACTGTTTTTT.

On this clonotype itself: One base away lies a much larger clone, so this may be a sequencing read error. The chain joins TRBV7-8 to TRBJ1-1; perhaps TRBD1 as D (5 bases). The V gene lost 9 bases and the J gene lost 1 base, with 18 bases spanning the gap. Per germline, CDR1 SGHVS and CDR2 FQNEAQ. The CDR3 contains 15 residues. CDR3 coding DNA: TGTGCCAGAAGCCCCGGGGGTCAGGGGAACACTGAAGCTTTCTTT. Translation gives CARSPGGQGNTEAFF.

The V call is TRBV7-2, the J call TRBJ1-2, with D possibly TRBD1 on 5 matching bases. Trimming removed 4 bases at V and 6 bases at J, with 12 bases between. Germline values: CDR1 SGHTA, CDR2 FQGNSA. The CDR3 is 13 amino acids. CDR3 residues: CASSSRTPDGYTF. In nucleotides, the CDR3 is TGTGCCAGCAGCTCCCGGACACCCGATGGCTACACCTTC.

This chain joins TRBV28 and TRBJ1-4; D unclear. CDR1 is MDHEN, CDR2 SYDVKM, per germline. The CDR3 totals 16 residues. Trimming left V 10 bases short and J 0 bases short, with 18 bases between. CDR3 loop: CATGQPSSTTNEKLFF. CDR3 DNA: TGTGCCACCGGTCAACCTTCCTCCACAACTAATGAAAAACTGTTTTTT.

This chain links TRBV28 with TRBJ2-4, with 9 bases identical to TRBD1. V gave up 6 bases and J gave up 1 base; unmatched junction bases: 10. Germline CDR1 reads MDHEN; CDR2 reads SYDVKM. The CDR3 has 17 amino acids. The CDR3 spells CASSKPQGQGAKNIQYF. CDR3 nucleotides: TGTGCCAGCAGCAAACCCCAAGGACAGGGGGCCAAAAACATTCAGTACTTC.

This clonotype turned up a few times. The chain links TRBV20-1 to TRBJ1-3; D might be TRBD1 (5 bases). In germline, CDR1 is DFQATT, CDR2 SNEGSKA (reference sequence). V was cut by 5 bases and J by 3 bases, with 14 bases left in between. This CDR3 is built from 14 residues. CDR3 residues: CSARLLGGGNTIYF. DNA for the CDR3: TGCAGTGCTCGGCTCTTGGGGGGTGGAAACACCATATATTTT.

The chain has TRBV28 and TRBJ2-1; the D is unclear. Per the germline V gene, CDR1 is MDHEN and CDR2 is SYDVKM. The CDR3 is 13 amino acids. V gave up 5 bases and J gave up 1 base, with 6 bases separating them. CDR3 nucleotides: TGTGCCAGCAGTCCCCGGTCCTACAATGAGCAGTTCTTC. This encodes CASSPRSYNEQFF.